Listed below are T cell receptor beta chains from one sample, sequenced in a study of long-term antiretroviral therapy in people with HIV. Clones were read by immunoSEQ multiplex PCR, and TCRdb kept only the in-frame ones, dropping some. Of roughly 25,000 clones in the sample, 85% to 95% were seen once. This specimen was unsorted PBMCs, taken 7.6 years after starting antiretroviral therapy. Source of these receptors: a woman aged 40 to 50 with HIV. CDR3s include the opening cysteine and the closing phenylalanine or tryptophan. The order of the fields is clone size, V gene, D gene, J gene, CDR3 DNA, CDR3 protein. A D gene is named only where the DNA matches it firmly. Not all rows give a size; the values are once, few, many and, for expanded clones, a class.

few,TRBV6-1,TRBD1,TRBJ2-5,TGTGCCAGCAGTGATACTACCGGGACAGAGAAAGAGACCCAGTACTTC,CASSDTTGTEKETQYF
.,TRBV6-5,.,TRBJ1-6,TGTGCCAGCAGTTTCGAACAGGGTTCGTATTCACCCCTCCACTTT,CASSFEQGSYSPLHF
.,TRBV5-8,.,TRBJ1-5,TGTGCCAGCACCTCCGGGGAGAGAGTAGGACAGCCCCAGCATTTT,CASTSGERVGQPQHF
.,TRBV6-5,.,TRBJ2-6,TGTGCCAGCAGTTTGACAGGGGCCAACGTCCTGACTTTC,CASSLTGANVLTF
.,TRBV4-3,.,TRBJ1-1,TGCGCCAGCAGCCAGGTGGTTGCTAGCACTGAAGCTTTCTTT,CASSQVVASTEAFF
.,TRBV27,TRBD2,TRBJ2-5,TGTGCCAGCAGTGTAGGACTAGCGGGGGTTGAGACCCAGTACTTC,CASSVGLAGVETQYF
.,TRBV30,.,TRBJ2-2,TGTGCCTGGACCCTTGGAGTGTATCCCACCGGGGAGCTGTTTTTT,CAWTLGVYPTGELFF
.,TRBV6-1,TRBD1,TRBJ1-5,TGTGCCAGCGAGGGGGCAGGGGGGGGCAATCAGCCCCAGCATTTT,CASEGAGGGNQPQHF
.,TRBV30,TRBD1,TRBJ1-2,TGTGCCCGATTTACCTTTAGGGACAGGGGAAACTATGGCTACACCTTC,CARFTFRDRGNYGYTF
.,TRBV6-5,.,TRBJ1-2,TGTGCCAGCAGTTACTGGCAGGGTGGCTACACCTTC,CASSYWQGGYTF
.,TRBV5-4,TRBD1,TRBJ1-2,TGTGCCAGCAGCTTCTTTTCAGGGGGCGATGGCTACACCTTC,CASSFFSGGDGYTF
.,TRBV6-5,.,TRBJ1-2,TGTGCCAGCAGTTACTCCTTTAACGGGGACAACTATGGCTACACCTTC,CASSYSFNGDNYGYTF
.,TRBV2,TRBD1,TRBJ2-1,TGTGCCAGCAGTGCGACAGGGAGTAATGAGCAGTTCTTC,CASSATGSNEQFF
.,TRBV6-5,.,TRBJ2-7,TGTGCCAGCAGTTACGCGGGACAGACCTACGAGCAGTACTTC,CASSYAGQTYEQYF
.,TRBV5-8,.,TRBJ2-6,TGTGCCAGCAGCCCCCGACTAGTAGCTGGGGCCAACGTCCTGACTTTC,CASSPRLVAGANVLTF
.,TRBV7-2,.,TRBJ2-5,TGTGCCAGCAGCTTAGATTGGGGGGCCCGTGAGACCCAGTACTTC,CASSLDWGARETQYF